This passage covers 18 T cell receptor beta chains from one sample sequenced in a study of cytomegalovirus exposure and HLA in healthy donors. PCR primers comprised 60 Vbeta and 13 Jbeta primers. The protocol was immunoSEQ multiplex PCR, while the TCRdb copy is restricted to in-frame clones and leaves out a portion. This table holds 200,000 to 250,000 clones, around 76% found once. The sample was PBMCs. These receptor sequences come from a man younger than 30 in good health and CMV-seronegative.

V and J are TRBV19 and TRBJ2-5; the match to TRBD2 covers 13 bases. This CDR3 region has 17 residues. In germline, CDR1 is LNHDA, CDR2 SQIVND (reference sequence). V gave up 9 bases and J gave up 4 bases; unmatched junction bases: 14. The CDR3 nucleotides read TGTGCCAGAGTAGATGGTCGGACTAGCGGGAGAAGAGAGACCCAGTACTTC. Translating it yields CARVDGRTSGRRETQYF.

This rearrangement joins TRBV4-1 to TRBJ2-5; the match to TRBD2 covers 11 bases. Losses at the gene ends were 4 bases for V and 5 bases for J; bases not matched to a gene: 6. CDR3 size: 15 residues. Per germline, CDR1 MGHRA and CDR2 YSYEKL. The CDR3 sequence: CASSLSGRGSETQYF. The CDR3, as DNA: TGCGCCAGCAGCCTTAGCGGGAGGGGGTCGGAGACCCAGTACTTC.

The rearrangement joins TRBV27 to TRBJ2-7; 11 bases are a match to TRBD1. This CDR3 has 14 amino acids. CDR1 and CDR2 (germline): MNHEY, SMNVEV (reference sequence). V lost 5 bases to trimming and J lost 7 bases; unmatched junction nucleotides: 7. This CDR3 is CASSLGQGAWEQYF. For the CDR3, the DNA is TGTGCCAGCAGTCTCGGACAGGGGGCATGGGAGCAGTACTTC.

The rearrangement links TRBV5-4 to TRBJ1-2, with TRBD1 identical over 10 bases. The germline gives CDR1 SGHNT, CDR2 YYREEE (reference sequence). The V and J ends lost 4 bases and 0 bases, in that order; junction bases with no gene match: 6. The CDR3 has 16 residues. As DNA, the CDR3 is TGTGCCAGCAGCCCGACAGGGGGCCCAGCTAACTATGGCTACACCTTC. Translating gives CASSPTGGPANYGYTF.

The genes are TRBV19 and TRBJ2-3; D is ambiguous. The germline gives CDR1 LNHDA, CDR2 SQIVND (reference sequence). V dropped 6 bases and J dropped 6 bases, with 7 bases sitting between them. This CDR3 has 11 residues. DNA of the CDR3: TGTGCCAGTAGCTCCAGGGATACGCAGTATTTT. As protein: CASSSRDTQYF.

This clone was seen once. The chain uses TRBV4-1 and TRBJ2-3, with TRBD2 as a possible D gene (5 bases). Germline V CDR1 and CDR2: MGHRA, YSYEKL. The V end lost 4 bases, the J end lost 0 bases, and 11 bases lay between the germline ends. This CDR3 contains 15 residues. CDR3 coding DNA: TGCGCCAGCAGCCGGAGCGGTTCTAGCACAGATACGCAGTATTTT. Translated, it gives CASSRSGSSTDTQYF.

This chain links TRBV2 with TRBJ1-2; 9 bases match TRBD1. J gave up 4 bases and V 7 bases, and 7 bases lay outside the gene matches. Looked up from germline, CDR1 is SNHLY and CDR2 is FYNNEI. The CDR3 length is 14 residues. The CDR3 sequence: CASKRTGVGYGYTF. The CDR3 nucleotides are TGTGCCAGCAAGCGGACAGGGGTGGGCTATGGCTACACCTTC. The full variable domain, in which reference TRBV2 and TRBJ1-2 provide the parts outside the CDR3, is EPEVTQTPSHQVTQMGQEVILRCVPISNHLYFYWYRQILGQKVEFLVSFYNNEISEKSEIFDDQFSVERPDGSNFTLKIRSTKLEDSAMYFCASKRTGVGYGYTFGSGTRLTVV.

The V call is TRBV18, the J call TRBJ2-3, with 12 positions matching TRBD2. V was clipped by 0 bases and J by 2 bases; unmatched bases: 9. The CDR3 loop spans 19 amino acids. Germline assignment: CDR1 KGHSH and CDR2 LQKENI. CDR3 coding DNA: TGTGCCAGCTCACCACCCGGGACTAGCGGGCCAGGATACACAGATACGCAGTATTTT. Translating it yields CASSPPGTSGPGYTDTQYF.

The rearrangement links TRBV6-5 to TRBJ2-7; 9 nucleotides align to TRBD1. The V gene end was trimmed by 2 bases and the J gene end by 3 bases; junction bases not matched to a gene: 5. Germline CDR1 reads MNHEY; CDR2 reads SVGAGI. The CDR3 has 15 amino acids. The CDR3 bases are TGTGCCAGCAGTTACCGAGACAGGGGGTTCTACGAGCAGTACTTC. Its protein product is CASSYRDRGFYEQYF.

J is TRBJ2-5 and V is TRBV19; TRBD2 agrees at 9 bases. The CDR3 totals 14 residues. Germline CDR1 LNHDA, CDR2 SQIVND (reference sequence). The junction had 7 bases not matched to a gene; V was cut back by 7 bases and J by 4 bases. The CDR3 sequence is CASTAGGPTETQYF. CDR3 sequence (DNA): TGTGCCAGTACGGCGGGAGGGCCGACAGAGACCCAGTACTTC.

Worth noting for this clone: One end of the junction fails to match germline, which may point to a read error. Other DNA sequences in the same sample also yield this CDR3. V is TRBV6-1 and J is TRBJ1-1; D is ambiguous. The CDR3 loop spans 16 amino acids. The germline CDR1 and CDR2 sequences are MNHNS and SASEGT. The CDR3 DNA reads TGTGCCAGCAGTGATGCTGCGGGTTGGAGTGAAACTGAAGCCTTCTTT. Translation: CASSDAAGWSETEAFF.

V is TRBV28 and J is TRBJ2-1, with 8 nucleotides matching TRBD2. The CDR3 runs to 12 residues. CDR1 is MDHEN, CDR2 SYDVKM, per germline. V gave up 4 bases and J gave up 15 bases; unmatched junction bases: 8. CDR3 nucleotides: TGTGCCAGCAGTTACTCCGGGACTAGGACGTTCTTC. Amino acids: CASSYSGTRTFF.

This clone was picked up many times. The genes are TRBV5-4 and TRBJ1-2, with TRBD1 identical over 8 bases. The CDR3 loop spans 15 amino acids. The V segment lost 4 bases and the J segment 5 bases; nucleotides outside the gene matches: 10. Germline V lookup: CDR1 SGHNT, CDR2 YYREEE (reference sequence). This CDR3 reads CASSIGQGFWYGYTF. The CDR3 nucleotides are TGTGCCAGCAGCATCGGACAGGGTTTTTGGTATGGCTACACCTTC.

The V call is TRBV28, the J call TRBJ2-3, with D perhaps TRBD2 (5 bases). V was trimmed by 2 bases and J by 1 base, leaving 16 bases between them. The germline gives CDR1 MDHEN, CDR2 SYDVKM. The CDR3 totals 17 residues. The CDR3 sequence: CASSLVPGSEGTDTQYF. The CDR3, as DNA: TGTGCCAGCAGTTTAGTGCCGGGCTCGGAGGGCACAGATACGCAGTATTTT.

This clone occurred a few times. The CDR3: CASSAPRQQNQPQHF. CDR3 coding DNA: TGTGCCAGCAGTGCACCCAGGCAGCAGAATCAGCCCCAGCATTTT. This sequence joins TRBV6-1 and TRBJ1-5; D gene unclear. V was shortened by 4 bases and J by 4 bases, with 14 bases between the two germline ends. This CDR3 contains 15 residues. Germline loops: CDR1 MNHNS, CDR2 SASEGT.

The chain has TRBV7-8 and TRBJ2-3; D may be TRBD1 (6 bases). This CDR3 comprises 14 residues. With 5 bases removed from V and 1 base from J, the gap between germline ends came to 10 bases. Germline lookup yields CDR1 SGHVS and CDR2 FQNEAQ. In nucleotides, the CDR3 is TGTGCCAGCAGCCTCCGACAGGGCACAGATACGCAGTATTTT. Translating gives CASSLRQGTDTQYF.

The V call is TRBV7-8, the J call TRBJ2-3, with 10 bases that match TRBD2. This CDR3 has 16 amino acids. Germline lookup yields CDR1 SGHVS and CDR2 FQNEAQ. The ends lost 5 bases at V and 2 bases at J; junction bases unmatched: 7. The CDR3 DNA is TGTGCCAGCAGCCGCCGGACTAGCGGATACACAGATACGCAGTATTTT. Protein product: CASSRRTSGYTDTQYF.

The chain joins TRBV7-9 to TRBJ2-1; 7 bases are shared with TRBD1. J gave up 8 bases and V 3 bases, and 4 bases lay outside the gene matches. The CDR3 is made up of 13 amino acids. The germline CDR1 and CDR2 sequences are SEHNR and FQNEAQ (reference sequence). CDR3 loop: CASSFGQAHEQFF. CDR3 bases: TGTGCCAGCAGCTTCGGACAGGCTCATGAGCAGTTCTTC. Supplemented by reference TRBV7-9 and TRBJ2-1, the full variable domain reads DTGVSQNPRHKITKRGQNVTFRCDPISEHNRLYWYRQTLGQGPEFLTYFQNEAQLEKSRLLSDRFSAERPKGSFSTLEIQRTEQGDSAMYLCASSFGQAHEQFFGPGTRLTVL.